This entry lists 19 T cell receptor beta chains sequenced from one sample in a study of shared clonotypes between healthy human individuals (dated by TCRdb to about 2020). The library came from the immunoSEQ multiplex PCR assay. In its TCRdb copy, this immuneACCESS table keeps in-frame sequences only and misses some clones. Where compared with another copy, unresolved V genes explain less than half of these, and the others have no known cause. The sample records about 1 million clones, about 80% of which are singletons. Of the sample, approximately 1.5% falls within the top ten clones. The material sequenced was memory CD4+ T cells sorted from blood. Explained via the paper, the cell subset or site label denotes: CD45RA-negative fraction. The receptors here all came from a man aged 18-30 years in good health.

The V and J genes are TRBV7-2 and TRBJ2-6; TRBD2 might be the D (6 bases). This CDR3 contains 16 residues. CDR1 and CDR2 from the germline V gene are SGHTA and FQGNSA. V lost 5 bases, J lost 0 bases, and 11 bases lay in between. CDR3 sequence: CASSQTGSSGANVLTF. The CDR3 nucleotides are TGTGCCAGCAGCCAAACCGGGAGCTCTGGGGCCAACGTCCTGACTTTC.

This clone was counted a few times. CDR3 in amino acids: CASSNTGTGDEQFF. CDR3 coding DNA: TGTGCCAGCAGCAATACCGGGACAGGGGATGAGCAGTTCTTC. The chain couples TRBV14 to TRBJ2-1; 10 bases line up with TRBD1. V gave up 5 bases and J gave up 8 bases; unmatched junction bases: 6. Germline V gene data show CDR1 as SGHDN and CDR2 as FVKESK. CDR3 length equals 14 residues.

This chain links TRBV19 with TRBJ1-6, with D perhaps matching TRBD1 (5 bases). The CDR3 contains 15 residues. V dropped 3 bases and J dropped 7 bases, with 13 bases sitting between them. The germline gives CDR1 LNHDA, CDR2 SQIVND (reference sequence). The CDR3 here is CASSIGAITNSPLHF. The CDR3 region has the DNA TGTGCCAGTAGTATTGGGGCCATTACGAATTCACCCCTCCACTTT.

The chain joins TRBV7-3 to TRBJ2-7; either TRBD1 or TRBD2 may fit D (7 bases each). V lost 5 bases and J lost 2, with 13 bases in between. There are 14 residues in the CDR3. Germline V lookup: CDR1 SGHTA, CDR2 FQGTGA. CDR3 residues: CASSPQGGPYEQYF. The CDR3 nucleotides read TGTGCCAGCAGCCCCCAGGGGGGGCCCTACGAGCAGTACTTC.

The genes are TRBV7-2 and TRBJ2-5, with 7 bases identical to TRBD2. The germline gives CDR1 SGHTA, CDR2 FQGNSA. The V segment lost 5 bases and the J segment 4 bases; nucleotides outside the gene matches: 13. The CDR3 is 16 residues long. This CDR3 reads CASSPTGRAGVETQYF. The CDR3 DNA sequence: TGTGCCAGCAGCCCTACGGGGAGGGCCGGAGTAGAGACCCAGTACTTC.

V gene TRBV5-4 combines with J gene TRBJ2-6; D may correspond to TRBD1 or TRBD2 (6 bases each). V gave up 7 bases and J gave up 0 bases, with 23 bases separating them. Germline-derived CDR1 and CDR2 are SGHNT and YYREEE (reference sequence). CDR3 size: 19 residues. CDR3 sequence reads: CASFMGGDRFSSGANVLTF. In DNA, the CDR3 is TGTGCCAGCTTTATGGGGGGCGACCGTTTTAGCTCTGGGGCCAACGTCCTGACTTTC.

The chain is built from TRBV10-3 and TRBJ1-4, with 7 positions matching TRBD1. CDR3 size: 13 residues. Unmatched junction bases numbered 8, after V lost 8 bases and J lost 8 bases. Germline V gene sequence: CDR1 ENHRY, CDR2 SYGVKD. The CDR3 nucleotides read TGTGCCATCCGACAGGGACGGGGGGAAAAACTGTTTTTT. This translates into CAIRQGRGEKLFF.

J is TRBJ2-7 and V is TRBV18, with 8 positions matching TRBD1. There are 15 residues in the CDR3. Looked up from germline, CDR1 is KGHSH and CDR2 is LQKENI. V gave up 3 bases and J gave up 2 bases; unmatched junction bases: 6. The CDR3 is CASSPWGTGTYEQYF. In DNA form, the CDR3 reads TGTGCCAGCTCACCTTGGGGGACAGGTACCTACGAGCAGTACTTC.

The V call is TRBV29-1, the J call TRBJ1-2; D uncertain. V was clipped by 4 bases and J by 8 bases, with 11 bases between them. CDR3 size: 11 residues. The germline V gene encodes CDR1 SQVTM and CDR2 ANQGSEA. CDR3 sequence (DNA): TGCAGCGTTGTTGTAAGCGAGGGCTACACCTTC. This translates into CSVVVSEGYTF. The full variable domain, with the rest looked up from reference TRBV29-1 and TRBJ1-2, is SAVISQKPSRDICQRGTSLTIQCQVDSQVTMMFWYRQQPGQSLTLIATANQGSEATYESGFVIDKFPISRPNLTFSTLTVSNMSPEDSSIYLCSVVVSEGYTFGSGTRLTVV.

The chain couples TRBV5-6 to TRBJ2-3; 7 bases line up with TRBD2. CDR1 SGHDT and CDR2 YYEEEE come from the germline V gene. The CDR3 totals 16 residues. V was pared by 4 bases and J by 2 bases, with 10 bases of the junction left unmatched. CDR3 sequence reads: CASSPPGLYNTDTQYF. The CDR3 nucleotides are TGTGCCAGCAGCCCACCGGGACTATATAACACAGATACGCAGTATTTT.

The chain employs TRBV7-6 and TRBJ1-1; 9 bases align to TRBD1. The J segment lost 4 bases and the V segment lost 5 bases, leaving 5 bases of the junction unmatched. The CDR3 is 14 amino acids. Looked up from germline, CDR1 is SGHVS and CDR2 is FNYEAQ. For the CDR3, the DNA is TGTGCCAGCAGCGGGACAGGGACGGTCACTGAAGCTTTCTTT. Translation gives CASSGTGTVTEAFF.

This clone was observed a few times. CDR3 nucleotides: TGCGCCAGCAGTTTAGACGGGGTGAGCTCCTACAATGAGCAGTTCTTC. This codes for CASSLDGVSSYNEQFF. The V gene is TRBV5-1, the J gene TRBJ2-1; tentatively, D is TRBD2 (5 bases). CDR1 and CDR2 (germline): SGHRS, YFSETQ. This CDR3 has 16 amino acids. Trimming took off 5 bases at V and 0 bases at J, with 15 bases between the two ends. Full variable domain (missing parts from reference TRBV5-1 and TRBJ2-1): KAGVTQTPRYLIKTRGQQVTLSCSPISGHRSVSWYQQTPGQGLQFLFEYFSETQRNKGNFPGRFSGRQFSNSRSEMNVSTLELGDSALYLCASSLDGVSSYNEQFFGPGTRLTVL.

The rearrangement joins TRBV6-1 to TRBJ1-5; D is perhaps TRBD1 (6 bases). Deletions cut 0 bases from V and 9 bases from J, with 9 bases between. The CDR3 extends over 13 amino acids. Germline assignment: CDR1 MNHNS and CDR2 SASEGT. Written as DNA, the CDR3 is TGTGCCAGCAGTGAAGCTGGGGGCATGCCCCAGCATTTT. The encoded protein is CASSEAGGMPQHF.

This chain joins TRBV29-1 and TRBJ1-3; D uncertain. CDR1 and CDR2 (germline): SQVTM, ANQGSEA. Trimming shortened V by 4 bases and J by 2 bases, and 6 bases separated the two germline ends. The CDR3 has 12 residues. The DNA for the CDR3 is TGCAGCGTTGCAGACCCTGGAAACACCATATATTTT. Residues: CSVADPGNTIYF.

The chain links TRBV2 to TRBJ1-1, with D perhaps matching TRBD1 (5 bases). CDR3 size: 15 residues. V shed 7 bases and J shed 2 bases, with 17 bases lying between them. The germline CDR1 and CDR2 sequences are SNHLY and FYNNEI. The CDR3 bases are TGTGCCAGCACTGGAACGGGGGTCCCCAACACTGAAGCTTTCTTT. Translating gives CASTGTGVPNTEAFF.

Details on this clone: The sample holds other DNA sequences that translate to the same CDR3. This chain connects TRBV6-5 to TRBJ2-7; D unresolved. Deletions cut 5 bases from V and 0 bases from J, with 11 bases between. Per germline, CDR1 MNHEY and CDR2 SVGAGI. The CDR3 totals 14 residues. CDR3 DNA: TGTGCCAGCAGTCCCCGTTTAAGCTCCTACGAGCAGTACTTC. Its protein product is CASSPRLSSYEQYF.

This clone was detected only once. The rearrangement uses TRBV5-1 and TRBJ2-5; D unclear. This CDR3 has 12 amino acids. Deletions cut 3 bases from V and 1 base from J, with 4 bases between. From germline, CDR1 is SGHRS and CDR2 YFSETQ. CDR3 sequence reads: CASSSGQETQYF. For the CDR3, the DNA is TGCGCCAGCAGCTCCGGCCAAGAGACCCAGTACTTC.

The rearrangement joins TRBV29-1 to TRBJ1-1; no firm D call. CDR1 SQVTM and CDR2 ANQGSEA come from the germline V gene. V was shortened by 0 bases and J by 2 bases, with 7 bases between the two germline ends. The CDR3 consists of 13 residues. CDR3 DNA: TGCAGCGTTGAAGAACAGATAAACACTGAAGCTTTCTTT. This encodes CSVEEQINTEAFF. Together with reference TRBV29-1 and TRBJ1-1, the CDR3 gives the full variable domain: SAVISQKPSRDICQRGTSLTIQCQVDSQVTMMFWYRQQPGQSLTLIATANQGSEATYESGFVIDKFPISRPNLTFSTLTVSNMSPEDSSIYLCSVEEQINTEAFFGQGTRLTVV.

This clone was recorded once. CDR3 bases: TGTGCCAGCAGCTTGCCCCCGACAGGGCCGTTGACCGGGGAGCTGTTTTTT. Encoded protein: CASSLPPTGPLTGELFF. J is TRBJ2-2 and V is TRBV5-4, with 7 bases lining up with TRBD1. V shed 1 base and J 5 bases; nucleotides not matched to a gene: 11. Germline loops: CDR1 SGHNT, CDR2 YYREEE (reference sequence). This CDR3 has 17 residues.